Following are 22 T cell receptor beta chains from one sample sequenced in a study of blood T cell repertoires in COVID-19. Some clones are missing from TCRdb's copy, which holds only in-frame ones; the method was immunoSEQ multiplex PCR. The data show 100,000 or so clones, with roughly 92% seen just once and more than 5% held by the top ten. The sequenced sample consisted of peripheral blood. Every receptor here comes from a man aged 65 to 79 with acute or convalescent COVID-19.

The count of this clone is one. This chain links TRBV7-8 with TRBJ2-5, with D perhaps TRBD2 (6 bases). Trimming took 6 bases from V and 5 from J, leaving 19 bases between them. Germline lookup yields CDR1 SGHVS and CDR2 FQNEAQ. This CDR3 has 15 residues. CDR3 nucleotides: TGTGCCAGCAGTGCAATGGGGGGATCGGTCGAGACCCAGTACTTC. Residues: CASSAMGGSVETQYF.

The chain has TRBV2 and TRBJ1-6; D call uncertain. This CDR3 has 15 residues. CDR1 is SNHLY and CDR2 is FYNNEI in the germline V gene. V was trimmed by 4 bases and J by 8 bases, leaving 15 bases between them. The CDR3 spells CASSARGLEYSPLHF. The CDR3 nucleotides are TGTGCCAGCAGTGCACGAGGTTTAGAATATTCACCCCTCCACTTT.

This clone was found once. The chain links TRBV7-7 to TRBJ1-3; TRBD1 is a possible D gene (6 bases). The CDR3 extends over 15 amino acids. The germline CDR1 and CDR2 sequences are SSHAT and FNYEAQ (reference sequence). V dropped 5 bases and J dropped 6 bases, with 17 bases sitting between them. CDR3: CASSPGPGDANTIYF. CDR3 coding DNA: TGTGCCAGCAGCCCCGGACCAGGGGACGCAAACACCATATATTTT.

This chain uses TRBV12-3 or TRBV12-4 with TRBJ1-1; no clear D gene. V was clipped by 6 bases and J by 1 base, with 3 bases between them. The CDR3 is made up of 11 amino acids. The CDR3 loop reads CASRQNTEAFF. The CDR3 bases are TGTGCCAGCAGACAGAACACTGAAGCTTTCTTT.

The CDR3 is CASSPGTSSYEQYF. Here the CDR3 DNA reads TGCGCCAGCAGCCCCGGGACTAGCAGCTACGAGCAGTACTTC. The chain recombines TRBV5-1 with TRBJ2-7; the match to TRBD2 covers 9 bases. Per germline, CDR1 SGHRS and CDR2 YFSETQ. The V segment lost 4 bases and the J segment 3 bases; nucleotides outside the gene matches: 5. CDR3 size: 14 residues. Based on the CDR3 plus reference TRBV5-1 and TRBJ2-7, the full variable domain is KAGVTQTPRYLIKTRGQQVTLSCSPISGHRSVSWYQQTPGQGLQFLFEYFSETQRNKGNFPGRFSGRQFSNSRSEMNVSTLELGDSALYLCASSPGTSSYEQYFGPGTRLTVT.

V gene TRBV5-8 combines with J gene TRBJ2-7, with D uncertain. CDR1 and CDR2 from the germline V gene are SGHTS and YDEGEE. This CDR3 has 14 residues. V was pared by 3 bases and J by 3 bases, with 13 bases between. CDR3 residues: CASSSGSPVYEQYF. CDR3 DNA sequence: TGTGCCAGCAGCTCCGGGTCTCCCGTCTACGAGCAGTACTTC.

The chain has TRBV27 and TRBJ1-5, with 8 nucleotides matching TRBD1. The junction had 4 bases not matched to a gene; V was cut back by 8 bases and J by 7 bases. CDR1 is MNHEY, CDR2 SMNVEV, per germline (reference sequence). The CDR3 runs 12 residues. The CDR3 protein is CASGQGGQPQHF. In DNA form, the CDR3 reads TGTGCCAGCGGACAGGGAGGGCAGCCCCAGCATTTT.

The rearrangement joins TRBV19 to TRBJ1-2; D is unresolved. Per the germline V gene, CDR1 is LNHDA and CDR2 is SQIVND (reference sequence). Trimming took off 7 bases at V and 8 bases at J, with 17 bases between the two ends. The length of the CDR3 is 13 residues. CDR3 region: CASTVRPDQGYTF. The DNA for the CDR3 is TGTGCCAGTACGGTTCGTCCTGATCAAGGCTACACCTTC.

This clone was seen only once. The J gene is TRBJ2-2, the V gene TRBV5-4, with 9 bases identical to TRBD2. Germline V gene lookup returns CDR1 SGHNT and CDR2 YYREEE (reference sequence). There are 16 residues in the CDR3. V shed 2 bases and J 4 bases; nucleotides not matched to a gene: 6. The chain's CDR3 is CASSFGGRVVTGELFF. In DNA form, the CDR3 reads TGTGCCAGCAGCTTTGGCGGGAGGGTGGTCACCGGGGAGCTGTTTTTT.

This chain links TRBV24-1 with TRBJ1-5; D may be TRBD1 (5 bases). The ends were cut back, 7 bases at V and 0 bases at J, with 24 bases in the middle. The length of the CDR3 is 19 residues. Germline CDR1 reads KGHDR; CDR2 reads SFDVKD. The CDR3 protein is CATSTRRDYYAYSNQPQHF. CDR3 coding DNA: TGTGCCACCAGCACACGCCGGGACTACTACGCATATAGCAATCAGCCCCAGCATTTT.

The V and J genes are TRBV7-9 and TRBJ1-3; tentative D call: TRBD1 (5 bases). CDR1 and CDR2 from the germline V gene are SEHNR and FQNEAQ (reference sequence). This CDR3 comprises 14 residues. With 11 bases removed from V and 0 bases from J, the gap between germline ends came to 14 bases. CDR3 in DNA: TGTGCCTTCCCCAGGGAGGACTCTGGAAACACCATATATTTT. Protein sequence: CAFPREDSGNTIYF.

In DNA, the CDR3 is TGTGCCAGCAGCTTAAGAGCCCTTGGTAATGAAAAACTGTTTTTT. Its protein product is CASSLRALGNEKLFF. The chain carries TRBV7-8 and TRBJ1-4; D unresolved. Trimming shortened V by 2 bases and J by 4 bases, and 11 bases separated the two germline ends. The germline gives CDR1 SGHVS, CDR2 FQNEAQ. The CDR3 has 15 residues. The variable domain in full, with the rest retrieved from reference TRBV7-8 and TRBJ1-4, is GAGVSQSPRYKVAKRGQDVALRCDPISGHVSLFWYQQALGQGPEFLTYFQNEAQLDKSGLPSDRFFAERPEGSVSTLKIQRTQQEDSAVYLCASSLRALGNEKLFFGSGTQLSVL.

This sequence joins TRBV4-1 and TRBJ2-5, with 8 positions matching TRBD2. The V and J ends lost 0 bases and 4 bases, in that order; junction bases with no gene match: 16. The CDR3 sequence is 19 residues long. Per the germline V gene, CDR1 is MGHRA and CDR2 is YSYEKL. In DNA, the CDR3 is TGCGCCAGCAGCCAAGATATGCGGGCTGTAGCGGGGAGGTCAGAGACCCAGTACTTC. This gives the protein CASSQDMRAVAGRSETQYF.

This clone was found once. The CDR3 here is CASSLTALEADTQYF. The CDR3 nucleotides read TGTGCCAGCAGCTTAACGGCTCTAGAGGCAGATACGCAGTATTTT. This sequence joins TRBV7-3 and TRBJ2-3; D uncertain. In germline, CDR1 is SGHTA, CDR2 FQGTGA. The CDR3 runs 15 residues. Trimming removed 0 bases from V and 4 bases from J, with 11 bases in between.

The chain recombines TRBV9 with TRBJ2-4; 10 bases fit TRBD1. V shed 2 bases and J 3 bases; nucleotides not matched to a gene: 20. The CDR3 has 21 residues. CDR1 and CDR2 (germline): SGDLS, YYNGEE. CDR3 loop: CASSVPIGDRGRRINKNIQYF. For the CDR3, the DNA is TGTGCCAGCAGCGTTCCTATCGGTGACAGGGGGCGACGAATCAACAAAAACATTCAGTACTTC.

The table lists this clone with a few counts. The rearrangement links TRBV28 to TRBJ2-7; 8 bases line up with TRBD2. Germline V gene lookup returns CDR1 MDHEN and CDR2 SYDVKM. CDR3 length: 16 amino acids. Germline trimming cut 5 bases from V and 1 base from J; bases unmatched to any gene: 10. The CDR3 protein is CASSPPGRGASYEQYF. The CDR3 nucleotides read TGTGCCAGCAGTCCCCCAGGGCGGGGGGCTTCCTACGAGCAGTACTTC.

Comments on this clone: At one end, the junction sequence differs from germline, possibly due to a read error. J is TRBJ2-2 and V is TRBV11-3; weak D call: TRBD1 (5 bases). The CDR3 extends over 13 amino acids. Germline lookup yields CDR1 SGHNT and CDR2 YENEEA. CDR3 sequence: CASRLGATGELFF. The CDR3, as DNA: TGTGCCAGCAGATTAGGGGCGACCGGGGAGCTGTTTTTT.

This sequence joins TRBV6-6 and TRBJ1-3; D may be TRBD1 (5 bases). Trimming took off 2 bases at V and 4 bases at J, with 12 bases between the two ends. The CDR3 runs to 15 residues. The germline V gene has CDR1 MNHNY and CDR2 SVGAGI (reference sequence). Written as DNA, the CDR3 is TGTGCCAGCAGTTACGATGGGGCGGGAGGAAACACCATATATTTT. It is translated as CASSYDGAGGNTIYF.

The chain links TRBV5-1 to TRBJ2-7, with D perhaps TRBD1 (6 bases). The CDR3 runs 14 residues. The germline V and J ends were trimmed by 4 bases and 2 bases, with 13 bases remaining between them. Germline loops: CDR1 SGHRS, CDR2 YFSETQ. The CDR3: CASSPRDITYEQYF. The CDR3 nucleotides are TGCGCCAGCAGCCCAAGGGACATTACCTACGAGCAGTACTTC.

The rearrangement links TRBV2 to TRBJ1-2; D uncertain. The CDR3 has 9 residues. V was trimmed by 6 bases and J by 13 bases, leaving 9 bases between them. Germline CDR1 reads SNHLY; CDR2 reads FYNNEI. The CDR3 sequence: CASSPPVTF. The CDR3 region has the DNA TGTGCCAGCAGCCCTCCCGTCACCTTC.

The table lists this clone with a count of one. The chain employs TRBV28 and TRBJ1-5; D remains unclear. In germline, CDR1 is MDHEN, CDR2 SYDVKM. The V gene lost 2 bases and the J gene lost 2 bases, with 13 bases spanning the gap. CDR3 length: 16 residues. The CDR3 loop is CASSLGTRRGNQPQHF. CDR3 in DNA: TGTGCCAGCAGTTTAGGCACCCGACGGGGCAATCAGCCCCAGCATTTT. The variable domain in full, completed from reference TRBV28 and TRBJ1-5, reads DVKVTQSSRYLVKRTGEKVFLECVQDMDHENMFWYRQDPGLGLRLIYFSYDVKMKEKGDIPEGYSVSREKKERFSLILESASTNQTSMYLCASSLGTRRGNQPQHFGDGTRLSIL.

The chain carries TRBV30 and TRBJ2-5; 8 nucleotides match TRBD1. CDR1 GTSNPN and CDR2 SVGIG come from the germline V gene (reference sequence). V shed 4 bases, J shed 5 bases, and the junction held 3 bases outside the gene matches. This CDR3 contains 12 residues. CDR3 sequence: CAWTGGFETQYF. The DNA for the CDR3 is TGTGCCTGGACAGGGGGCTTTGAGACCCAGTACTTC.